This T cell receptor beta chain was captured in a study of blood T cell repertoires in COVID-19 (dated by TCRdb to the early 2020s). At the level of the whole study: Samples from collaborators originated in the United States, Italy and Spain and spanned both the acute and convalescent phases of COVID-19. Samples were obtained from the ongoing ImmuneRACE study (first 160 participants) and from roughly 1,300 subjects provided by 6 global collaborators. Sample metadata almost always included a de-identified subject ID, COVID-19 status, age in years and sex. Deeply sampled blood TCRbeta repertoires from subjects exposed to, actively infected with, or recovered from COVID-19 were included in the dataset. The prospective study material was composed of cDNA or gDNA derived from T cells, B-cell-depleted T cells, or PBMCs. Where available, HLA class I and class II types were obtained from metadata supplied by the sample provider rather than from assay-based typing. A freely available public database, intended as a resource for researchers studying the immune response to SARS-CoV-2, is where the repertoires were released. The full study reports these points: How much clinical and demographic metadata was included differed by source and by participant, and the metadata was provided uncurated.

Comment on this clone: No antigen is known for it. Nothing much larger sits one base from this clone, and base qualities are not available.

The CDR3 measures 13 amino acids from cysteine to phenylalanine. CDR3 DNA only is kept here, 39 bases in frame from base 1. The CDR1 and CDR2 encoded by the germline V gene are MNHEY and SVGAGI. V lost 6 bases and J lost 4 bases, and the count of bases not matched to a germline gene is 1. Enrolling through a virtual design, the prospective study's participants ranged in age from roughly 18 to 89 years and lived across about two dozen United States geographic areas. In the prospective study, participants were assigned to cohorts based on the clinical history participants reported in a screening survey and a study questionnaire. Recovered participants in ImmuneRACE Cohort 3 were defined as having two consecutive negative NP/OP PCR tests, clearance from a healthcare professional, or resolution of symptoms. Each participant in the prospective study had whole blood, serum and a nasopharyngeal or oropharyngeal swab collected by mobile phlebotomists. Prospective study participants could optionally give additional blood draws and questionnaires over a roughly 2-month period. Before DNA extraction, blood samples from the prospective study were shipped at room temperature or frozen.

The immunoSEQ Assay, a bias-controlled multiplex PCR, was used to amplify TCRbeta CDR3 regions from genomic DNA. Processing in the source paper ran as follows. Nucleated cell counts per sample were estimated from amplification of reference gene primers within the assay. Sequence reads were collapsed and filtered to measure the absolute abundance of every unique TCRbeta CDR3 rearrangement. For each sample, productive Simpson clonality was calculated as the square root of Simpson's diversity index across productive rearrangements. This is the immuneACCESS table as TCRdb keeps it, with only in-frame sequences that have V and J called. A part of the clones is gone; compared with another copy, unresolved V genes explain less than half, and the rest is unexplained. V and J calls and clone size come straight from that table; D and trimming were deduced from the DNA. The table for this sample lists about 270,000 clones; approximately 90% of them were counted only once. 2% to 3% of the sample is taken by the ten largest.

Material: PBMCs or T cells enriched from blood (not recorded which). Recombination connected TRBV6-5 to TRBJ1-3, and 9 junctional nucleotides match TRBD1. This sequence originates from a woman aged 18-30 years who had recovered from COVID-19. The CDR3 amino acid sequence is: CASRQGAGNTIYF. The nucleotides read TGTGCCAGCAGACAGGGGGCGGGAAACACCATATATTTT.